These 19 T cell receptor beta chains came from one sample sequenced in a study of Ad26.COV2.S vaccination and SARS-CoV-2 variants. Generated by immunoSEQ multiplex PCR, the TCRdb table keeps only in-frame clones and is missing some. Of about 480,000 clones listed, around 90% were seen once; the top ten hold roughly 13%. Indicated treatment: some 19 received Ad26.COV2.S at low or high dose, single or two shots; about five received placebo; per-sample allocation not given. Samples were taken on day 63 after the first vaccine or placebo injection. The sequences come from peripheral blood, collected in a trial of Ad26.COV2.S vaccine versus placebo. These receptors all come from a person between 18 and 65 years old who received the Ad26.COV2.S COVID-19 vaccine or a placebo.

The CDR3 DNA reads TGTGCCAGCAGCCAAGACTGGTGGGGTTCGGAGTTCTTC. Translating it yields CASSQDWWGSEFF. V usage is TRBV3-1 (or the pseudogene TRBV3-2) and J usage is TRBJ2-1, with D hard to call. This CDR3 is 13 amino acids long. Between the trimmed V and J ends, which lost 0 bases and 14 bases, there was a span of 14 bases. Per the germline V gene, CDR1 is LGHDT and CDR2 is YNNKEL (reference sequence).

The chain is built from TRBV7-2 and TRBJ2-1; 12 bases line up with TRBD2. Per the germline V gene, CDR1 is SGHTA and CDR2 is FQGNSA. The V and J ends lost 1 base and 12 bases, in that order; junction bases with no gene match: 7. This CDR3 is built from 15 residues. The CDR3 loop reads CASSLGLAGGPAQFF. CDR3 in DNA: TGTGCCAGCAGCTTAGGTCTAGCGGGAGGGCCTGCGCAGTTCTTC.

This clone appeared once. V gene TRBV5-1 combines with J gene TRBJ2-2; 8 positions match TRBD2. The germline V gene has CDR1 SGHRS and CDR2 YFSETQ. The ends lost 5 bases at V and 0 bases at J; junction bases unmatched: 3. This CDR3 comprises 15 residues. DNA for the CDR3: TGCGCCAGCAGAGGTAGCGGGGCGAACACCGGGGAGCTGTTTTTT. Its protein product is CASRGSGANTGELFF.

The CDR3 spells CASSLRRDRVGYEQYF. For the CDR3, the DNA is TGTGCCAGCAGTTTAAGACGGGACAGGGTAGGGTACGAGCAGTACTTC. The gene calls are TRBV27 and TRBJ2-7; 9 bases agree with TRBD1. This CDR3 contains 16 residues. Per germline, CDR1 MNHEY and CDR2 SMNVEV (reference sequence). J was trimmed by 4 bases and V by 2 bases; bases with no gene match: 9.

This chain links TRBV28 with TRBJ1-2; 7 nucleotides line up with TRBD1. This CDR3 has 12 residues. Germline values: CDR1 MDHEN, CDR2 SYDVKM. V was clipped by 2 bases and J by 6 bases; unmatched bases: 0. This CDR3 reads CASSLTGDGYTF. For the CDR3, the DNA is TGTGCCAGCAGTTTAACAGGGGATGGCTACACCTTC.

The V and J genes are TRBV30 and TRBJ1-4, with 9 bases matching TRBD1. With 3 bases clipped from V and 5 bases from J, the junction kept 7 bases outside the gene matches. This CDR3 spans 15 amino acids. The germline CDR1 and CDR2 sequences are GTSNPN and SVGIG (reference sequence). For the CDR3, the DNA is TGTGCCTGGAGAACCCCGGGACAGGGAAATGAAAAACTGTTTTTT. It translates to CAWRTPGQGNEKLFF.

This sequence joins TRBV30 and TRBJ2-1; D call uncertain. The CDR3 loop spans 11 amino acids. Germline CDR1 reads GTSNPN; CDR2 reads SVGIG (reference sequence). V lost 0 bases and J 13 bases, leaving 10 bases between the germline ends. CDR3 DNA: TGTGCCTGGAGTGTCGTCCCAGGACAGTTCTTC. Protein: CAWSVVPGQFF.

The rearrangement joins TRBV7-9 to TRBJ1-3; D unresolved. V lost 3 bases and J 0 bases, leaving 21 bases between the germline ends. Germline loops: CDR1 SEHNR, CDR2 FQNEAQ (reference sequence). The CDR3 covers 19 residues. The CDR3 sequence is CASSLKVGVGRTSGNTIYF. For the CDR3, the DNA is TGTGCCAGCAGCTTGAAAGTTGGGGTAGGGCGCACCTCTGGAAACACCATATATTTT.

Turning to this clone: One end of the junction does not line up with germline, which may come from a read error. The chain employs TRBV5-5 and TRBJ2-3; the D is unclear. Germline loops: CDR1 SGHKS, CDR2 YYEKEE (reference sequence). CDR3 length: 11 amino acids. The CDR3 nucleotides read TGTGCCAGCAGCTTGGCCTTGTGGTCCGCTTTT. Amino acids: CASSLALWSAF.

This clone has more than one count but fewer than ten. The rearrangement joins TRBV7-6 to TRBJ2-7; D is undetermined. The CDR3 sequence is 13 residues long. In germline, CDR1 is SGHVS, CDR2 FNYEAQ. Trimming stripped 3 bases from V and 2 bases from J, with 8 bases between. The CDR3 protein is CASSFPLTYEQYF. In DNA, the CDR3 is TGTGCCAGCAGCTTCCCCCTGACCTACGAGCAGTACTTC.

CDR3 DNA sequence: TGTGCCAGCAACGGCCGGGGCAGGTCAGATACGCAGTATTTT. Amino acid sequence: CASNGRGRSDTQYF. V and J are TRBV21-1 and TRBJ2-3. TRBV21-1 is a listed pseudogene. This CDR3 spans 14 amino acids.

The rearrangement links TRBV7-8 to TRBJ2-5; 7 positions agree with TRBD1. The CDR3 extends over 14 amino acids. J was trimmed by 5 bases and V by 5 bases; bases with no gene match: 8. Per germline, CDR1 SGHVS and CDR2 FQNEAQ. CDR3 sequence (DNA): TGTGCCAGCAGCGCCACAGGGGTGTGGGAGACCCAGTACTTC. It is translated as CASSATGVWETQYF.

This clone was recorded only once. The chain combines TRBV5-4 with TRBJ2-2; 7 nucleotides agree with TRBD1. J gave up 6 bases and V 0 bases, and 5 bases lay outside the gene matches. The germline V gene encodes CDR1 SGHNT and CDR2 YYREEE (reference sequence). CDR3 length equals 15 residues. The CDR3 DNA reads TGTGCCAGCAGCTTGGGACAGGGAAACTCCGGGGAGCTGTTTTTT. This sequence encodes CASSLGQGNSGELFF. Based on the CDR3 plus reference TRBV5-4 and TRBJ2-2, the full variable domain is ETGVTQSPTHLIKTRGQQVTLRCSSQSGHNTVSWYQQALGQGPQFIFQYYREEENGRGNFPPRFSGLQFPNYSSELNVNALELDDSALYLCASSLGQGNSGELFFGEGSRLTVL.

This rearrangement joins TRBV5-8 to TRBJ2-2; D is undetermined. The CDR3 is 16 residues long. In germline, CDR1 is SGHTS, CDR2 YDEGEE. V lost 0 bases, J lost 2 bases, and 11 bases lay in between. CDR3 sequence (DNA): TGTGCCAGCAGCTTGGGGGTGTTGGCTAACACCGGGGAGCTGTTTTTT. Its protein product is CASSLGVLANTGELFF.

A word on this clone: One end of the junction is discordant with germline, which a read error may explain. Here the CDR3 DNA reads TGTGCCAGCGGCCGGACAGGGTCAGGCGTCTTC. Amino acids: CASGRTGSGVF. This chain uses TRBV28 with TRBJ2-7; TRBD1 matches at 8 bases. This CDR3 has 11 amino acids. CDR1 MDHEN and CDR2 SYDVKM come from the germline V gene.

This clone was seen more than once but under ten times. V and J are TRBV15 and TRBJ1-5; D possibly corresponds to TRBD1 (6 bases). The germline gives CDR1 LNHNV, CDR2 YYDKDF (reference sequence). This CDR3 region has 16 residues. Trimming cost V 1 base and J 4 bases, with 14 bases left between them. The chain's CDR3 is CATSRVHGTQNQPQHF. The CDR3 coding sequence is TGTGCCACCAGCAGAGTTCACGGGACACAGAATCAGCCCCAGCATTTT.

J is TRBJ2-5 and V is TRBV4-3, with 7 bases matching TRBD2. V shed 1 base, J shed 2 bases, and the junction held 7 bases outside the gene matches. The germline V gene has CDR1 LGHNA and CDR2 YSLEER. The CDR3 covers 16 residues. Written as DNA, the CDR3 is TGCGCCAGCAGCCAAGGGTTGGGTAGCGGGCAAGAGACCCAGTACTTC. Amino acids: CASSQGLGSGQETQYF.

The genes are TRBV28 and TRBJ1-2, with 10 bases identical to TRBD1. Germline V gene sequence: CDR1 MDHEN, CDR2 SYDVKM. J lost 4 bases, V lost 5 bases, and 10 bases had no gene match. The CDR3 contains 16 residues. The CDR3 loop is CASSHYGTGDSYGYTF. In nucleotides, the CDR3 is TGTGCCAGCAGTCACTACGGGACAGGGGATTCCTATGGCTACACCTTC.

In this sample, this clone turned up a few times. The chain couples TRBV3-1 (or the pseudogene TRBV3-2) to TRBJ2-7, with D perhaps TRBD1 or TRBD2 (5 bases each). The CDR3 covers 15 residues. Trimming took 4 bases from V and 3 from J, leaving 16 bases between them. Looked up from germline, CDR1 is LGHDT and CDR2 is YNNKEL (reference sequence). CDR3 coding DNA: TGTGCCAGCAGCCCCCTTGGGGGTTCGGTCTACGAGCAGTACTTC. Amino acid sequence: CASSPLGGSVYEQYF.